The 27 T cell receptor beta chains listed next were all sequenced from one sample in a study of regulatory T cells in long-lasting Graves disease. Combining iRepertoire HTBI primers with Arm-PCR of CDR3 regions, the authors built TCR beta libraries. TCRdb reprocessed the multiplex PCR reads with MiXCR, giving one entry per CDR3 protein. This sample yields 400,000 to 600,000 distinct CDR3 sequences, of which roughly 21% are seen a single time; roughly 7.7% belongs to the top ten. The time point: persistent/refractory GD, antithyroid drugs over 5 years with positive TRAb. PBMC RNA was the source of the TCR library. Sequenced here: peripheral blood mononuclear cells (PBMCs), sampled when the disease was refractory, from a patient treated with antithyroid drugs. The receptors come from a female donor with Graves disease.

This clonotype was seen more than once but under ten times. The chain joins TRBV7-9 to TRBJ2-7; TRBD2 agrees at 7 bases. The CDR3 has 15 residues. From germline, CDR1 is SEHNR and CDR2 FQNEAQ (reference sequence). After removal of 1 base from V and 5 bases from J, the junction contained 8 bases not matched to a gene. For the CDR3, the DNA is TGTGCCAGCAGCTTAGGAGCGGGAACGAGAAACGAGCAGTACTTC. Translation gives CASSLGAGTRNEQYF.

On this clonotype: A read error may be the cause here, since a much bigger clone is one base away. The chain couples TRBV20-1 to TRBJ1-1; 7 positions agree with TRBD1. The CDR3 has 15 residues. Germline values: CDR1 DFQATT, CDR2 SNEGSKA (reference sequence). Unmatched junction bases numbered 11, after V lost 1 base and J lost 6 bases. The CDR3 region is CSARGRNRGGPEAFF. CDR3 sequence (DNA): TGCAGTGCTAGAGGTAGGAACAGGGGAGGTCCTGAAGCTTTCTTT.

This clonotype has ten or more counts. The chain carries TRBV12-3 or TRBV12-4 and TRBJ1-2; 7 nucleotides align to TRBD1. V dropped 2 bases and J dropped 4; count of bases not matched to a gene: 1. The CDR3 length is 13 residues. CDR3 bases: TGTGCCAGCAGTTTACGACAGGGCTATGGCTACACCTTC. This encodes CASSLRQGYGYTF.

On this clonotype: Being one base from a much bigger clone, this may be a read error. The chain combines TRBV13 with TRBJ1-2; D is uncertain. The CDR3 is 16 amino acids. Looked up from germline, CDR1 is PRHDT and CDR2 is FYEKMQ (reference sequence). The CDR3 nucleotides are TGTGTCAGCAGCCAATCCGTTGGGTCGTGGAGCTATGGCTACACCTTC. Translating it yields CVSSQSVGSWSYGYTF.

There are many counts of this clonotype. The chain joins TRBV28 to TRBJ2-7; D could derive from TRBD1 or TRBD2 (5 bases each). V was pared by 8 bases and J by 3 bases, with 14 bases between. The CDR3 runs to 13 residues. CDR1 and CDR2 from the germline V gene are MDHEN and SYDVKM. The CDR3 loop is CASDPEGRYEQYF. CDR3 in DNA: TGTGCCAGCGACCCTGAGGGGCGCTACGAGCAGTACTTC.

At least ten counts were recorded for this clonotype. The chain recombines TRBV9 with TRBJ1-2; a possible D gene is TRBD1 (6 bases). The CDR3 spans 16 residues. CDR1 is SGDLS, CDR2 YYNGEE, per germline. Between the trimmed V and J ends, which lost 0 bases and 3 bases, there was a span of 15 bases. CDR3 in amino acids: CASSVVAGEGYYGYTF. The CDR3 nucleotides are TGTGCCAGCAGCGTAGTAGCAGGGGAAGGGTACTATGGCTACACCTTC. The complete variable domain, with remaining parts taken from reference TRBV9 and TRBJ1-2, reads DSGVTQTPKHLITATGQRVTLRCSPRSGDLSVYWYQQSLDQGLQFLIQYYNGEERAKGNILERFSAQQFPDLHSELNLSSLELGDSALYFCASSVVAGEGYYGYTFGSGTRLTVV.

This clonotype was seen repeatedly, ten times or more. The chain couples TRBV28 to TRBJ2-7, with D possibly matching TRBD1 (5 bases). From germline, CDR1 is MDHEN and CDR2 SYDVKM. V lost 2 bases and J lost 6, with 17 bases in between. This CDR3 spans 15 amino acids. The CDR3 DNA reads TGTGCCAGCAGTTTAGTAGGCCAGGGATTGGGCGAGCAGTACTTC. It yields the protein CASSLVGQGLGEQYF.

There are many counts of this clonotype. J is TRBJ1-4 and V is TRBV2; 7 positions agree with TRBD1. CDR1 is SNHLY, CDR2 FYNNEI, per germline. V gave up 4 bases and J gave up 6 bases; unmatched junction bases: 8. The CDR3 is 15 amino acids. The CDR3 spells CASSGAQGWDEKLFF. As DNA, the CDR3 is TGTGCCAGCAGTGGGGCACAGGGGTGGGATGAAAAACTGTTTTTT.

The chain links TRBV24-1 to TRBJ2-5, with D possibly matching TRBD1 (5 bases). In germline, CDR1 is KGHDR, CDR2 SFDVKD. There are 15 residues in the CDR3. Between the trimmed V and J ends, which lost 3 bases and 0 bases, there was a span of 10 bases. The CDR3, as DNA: TGTGCCACCAGTGATCTGACAGCGAACCAAGAGACCCAGTACTTC. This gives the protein CATSDLTANQETQYF.

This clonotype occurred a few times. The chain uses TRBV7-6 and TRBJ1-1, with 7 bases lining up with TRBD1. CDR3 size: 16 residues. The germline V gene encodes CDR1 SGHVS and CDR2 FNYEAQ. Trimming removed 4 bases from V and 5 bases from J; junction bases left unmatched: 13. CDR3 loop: CASSSLTDRRMTEAFF. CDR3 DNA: TGTGCCAGCAGCTCCCTAACGGACAGGAGGATGACTGAAGCTTTCTTT.

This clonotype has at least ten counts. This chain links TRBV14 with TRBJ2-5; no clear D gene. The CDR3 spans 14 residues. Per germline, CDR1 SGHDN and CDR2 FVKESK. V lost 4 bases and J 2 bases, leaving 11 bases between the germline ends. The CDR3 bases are TGTGCCAGCAGCCCCCCCGGATGGCAAGAGACCCAGTACTTC. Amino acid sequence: CASSPPGWQETQYF.

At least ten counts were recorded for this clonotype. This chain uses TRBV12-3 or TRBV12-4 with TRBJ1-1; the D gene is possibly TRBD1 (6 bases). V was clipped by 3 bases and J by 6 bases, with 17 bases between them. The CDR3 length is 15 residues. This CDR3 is CASSFSGAGGSEAFF. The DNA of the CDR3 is TGTGCCAGCAGTTTTTCGGGGGCAGGTGGGTCTGAAGCTTTCTTT.

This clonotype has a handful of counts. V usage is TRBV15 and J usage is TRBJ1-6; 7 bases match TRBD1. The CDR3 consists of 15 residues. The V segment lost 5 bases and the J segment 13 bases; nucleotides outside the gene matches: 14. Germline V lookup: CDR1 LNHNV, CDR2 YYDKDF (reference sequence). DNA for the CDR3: TGTGCCACCAGCCCTCGACAGGGTTCCGCCTCCCCCCTCCACTTT. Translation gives CATSPRQGSASPLHF.

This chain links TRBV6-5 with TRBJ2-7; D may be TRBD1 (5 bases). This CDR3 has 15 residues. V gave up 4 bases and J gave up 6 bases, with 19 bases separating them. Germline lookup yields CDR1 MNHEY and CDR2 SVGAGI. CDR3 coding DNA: TGTGCCAGCAGTTCTGGCAGACCTTTGGGGCGCGAGCAGTACTTC. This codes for CASSSGRPLGREQYF.

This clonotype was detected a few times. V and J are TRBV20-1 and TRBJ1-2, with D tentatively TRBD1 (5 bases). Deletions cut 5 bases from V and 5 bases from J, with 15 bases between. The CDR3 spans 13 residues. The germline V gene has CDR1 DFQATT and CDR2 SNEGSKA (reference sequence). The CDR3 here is CSASGTPKYGYTF. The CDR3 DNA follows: TGCAGTGCTTCCGGGACCCCGAAATATGGCTACACCTTC.

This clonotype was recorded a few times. Written as DNA, the CDR3 is TGTGCCAGCAGCCGGACCGACATCAACTATGGCTACACCTTC. It yields the protein CASSRTDINYGYTF. The genes are TRBV3-1 and TRBJ1-2; D remains unclear. The CDR3 extends over 14 amino acids. Trimming cost V 4 bases and J 2 bases, with 11 bases left between them. Germline V gene data show CDR1 as LGHDT and CDR2 as YNNKEL (reference sequence).

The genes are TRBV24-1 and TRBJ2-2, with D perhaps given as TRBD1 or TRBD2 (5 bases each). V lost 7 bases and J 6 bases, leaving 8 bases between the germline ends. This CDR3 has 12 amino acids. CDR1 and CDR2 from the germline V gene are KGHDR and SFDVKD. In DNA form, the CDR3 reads TGTGCCACCAGCGGGGACCCCGGGGAGCTGTTTTTT. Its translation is CATSGDPGELFF.

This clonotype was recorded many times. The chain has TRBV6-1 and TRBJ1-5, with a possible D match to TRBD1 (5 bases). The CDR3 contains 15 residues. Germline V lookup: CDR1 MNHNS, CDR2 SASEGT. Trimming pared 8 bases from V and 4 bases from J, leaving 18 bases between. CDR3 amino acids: CASAPGGIWNQPQHF. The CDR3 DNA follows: TGTGCCAGCGCACCCGGGGGGATTTGGAATCAGCCCCAGCATTTT.

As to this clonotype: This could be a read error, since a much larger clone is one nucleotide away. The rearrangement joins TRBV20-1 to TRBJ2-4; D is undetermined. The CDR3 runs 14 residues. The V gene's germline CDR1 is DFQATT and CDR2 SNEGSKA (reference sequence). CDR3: CSATLKDPFYGHTF. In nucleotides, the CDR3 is TGCAGTGCTACACTAAAGGACCCGTTCTATGGCCACACCTTC.

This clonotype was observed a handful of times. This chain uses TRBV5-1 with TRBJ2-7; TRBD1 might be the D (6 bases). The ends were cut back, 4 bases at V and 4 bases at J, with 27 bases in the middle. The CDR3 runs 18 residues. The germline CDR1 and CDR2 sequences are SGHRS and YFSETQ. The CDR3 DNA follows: TGCGCCAGCAGCCCTTCCGACCCTTCCCAGGGGCTGGGATACGAGCAGTACTTC. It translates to CASSPSDPSQGLGYEQYF.

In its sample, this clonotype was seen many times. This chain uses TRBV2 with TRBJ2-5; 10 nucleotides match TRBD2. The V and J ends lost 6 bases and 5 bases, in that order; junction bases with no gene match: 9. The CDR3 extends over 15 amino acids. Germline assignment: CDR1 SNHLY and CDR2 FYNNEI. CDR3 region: CASSDSSGGRETQYF. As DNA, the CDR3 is TGTGCCAGCAGCGATTCTAGCGGGGGACGGGAGACCCAGTACTTC.

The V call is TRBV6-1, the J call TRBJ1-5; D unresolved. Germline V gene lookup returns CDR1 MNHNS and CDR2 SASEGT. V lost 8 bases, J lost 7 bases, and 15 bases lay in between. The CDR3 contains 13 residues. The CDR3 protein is CASRTREVQPQHF. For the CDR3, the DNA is TGTGCCAGCCGTACCCGGGAAGTACAGCCCCAGCATTTT.

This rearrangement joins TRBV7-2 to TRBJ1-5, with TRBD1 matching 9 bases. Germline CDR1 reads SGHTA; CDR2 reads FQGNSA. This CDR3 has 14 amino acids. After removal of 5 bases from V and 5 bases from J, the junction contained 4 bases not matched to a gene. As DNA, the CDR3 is TGTGCCAGCAGCGCACGACAGGGGGATCAGCCCCAGCATTTT. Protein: CASSARQGDQPQHF.

CDR3 sequence reads: CASSIPPTDMVNSNQPQHF. The CDR3, as DNA: TGTGCCAGTAGTATCCCTCCTACAGATATGGTGAATAGCAATCAGCCCCAGCATTTT. V gene TRBV19 combines with J gene TRBJ1-5; no firm D call. The length of the CDR3 is 19 residues. Germline CDR1 reads LNHDA; CDR2 reads SQIVND (reference sequence). V lost 3 bases, J lost 0 bases, and 21 bases lay in between.

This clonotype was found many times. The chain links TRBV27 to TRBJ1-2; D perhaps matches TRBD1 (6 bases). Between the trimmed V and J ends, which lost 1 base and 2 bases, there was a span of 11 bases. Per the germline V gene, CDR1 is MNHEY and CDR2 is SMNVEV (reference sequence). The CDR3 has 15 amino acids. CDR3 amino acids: CASSLWPGDNYGYTF. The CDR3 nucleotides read TGTGCCAGCAGTTTATGGCCAGGGGACAACTATGGCTACACCTTC.

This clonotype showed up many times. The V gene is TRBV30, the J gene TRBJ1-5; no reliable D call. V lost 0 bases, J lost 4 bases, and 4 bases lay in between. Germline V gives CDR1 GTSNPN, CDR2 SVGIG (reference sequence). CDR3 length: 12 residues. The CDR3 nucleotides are TGTGCCTGGAGTGTACCAAATCAGCCCCAGCATTTT. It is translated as CAWSVPNQPQHF.

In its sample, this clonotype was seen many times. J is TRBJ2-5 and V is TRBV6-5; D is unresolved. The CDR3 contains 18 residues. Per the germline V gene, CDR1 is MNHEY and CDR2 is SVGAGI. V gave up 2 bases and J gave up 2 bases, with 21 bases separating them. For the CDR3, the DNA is TGTGCCAGCAGTTACCCTGGGCTCCCGCTCACCCTTCAAGAGACCCAGTACTTC. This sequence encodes CASSYPGLPLTLQETQYF.